One sample yielded the 14 T cell receptor beta chains listed below, sequenced in a study of blood T cell repertoires in COVID-19. Using immunoSEQ multiplex PCR, the repertoire was profiled, and TCRdb retains in-frame clones only, with some absent. Of roughly 290,000 clones listed, roughly 86% are singletons. Specimen: peripheral blood. Receptor source: a woman between 50 and 59 years old who had recovered from COVID-19.

The rearrangement links TRBV19 to TRBJ2-7; 11 bases are shared with TRBD1. V shed 3 bases and J 4 bases; nucleotides not matched to a gene: 5. Germline V gene sequence: CDR1 LNHDA, CDR2 SQIVND (reference sequence). CDR3 length equals 15 residues. CDR3 sequence (DNA): TGTGCCAGTAGTATTGGGACAGGGGGTCTATACGAGCAGTACTTC. Its translation: CASSIGTGGLYEQYF.

The genes are TRBV28 and TRBJ1-1; D remains ambiguous. Germline V gives CDR1 MDHEN, CDR2 SYDVKM. The CDR3 has 12 amino acids. V lost 6 bases and J lost 2, with 7 bases in between. CDR3 protein: CASSLGNTEAFF. The CDR3 coding sequence is TGTGCCAGCAGCCTCGGTAACACTGAAGCTTTCTTT. The full variable domain, its missing parts supplied by reference TRBV28 and TRBJ1-1, is DVKVTQSSRYLVKRTGEKVFLECVQDMDHENMFWYRQDPGLGLRLIYFSYDVKMKEKGDIPEGYSVSREKKERFSLILESASTNQTSMYLCASSLGNTEAFFGQGTRLTVV.

V is TRBV27 and J is TRBJ2-3; a possible D gene is TRBD2 (6 bases). The V end was cut by 3 bases, the J end by 0 bases, with 16 bases between. CDR3 size: 17 residues. Per the germline V gene, CDR1 is MNHEY and CDR2 is SMNVEV (reference sequence). The CDR3 spells CASSLAGTGTSTDTQYF. DNA for the CDR3: TGTGCCAGCAGTTTGGCGGGGACCGGCACTAGCACAGATACGCAGTATTTT.

The genes are TRBV3-1 (or the pseudogene TRBV3-2) and TRBJ1-3; 7 bases align to TRBD1. The CDR3 is 15 residues long. V lost 5 bases and J lost 4; bases outside the gene matches: 8. From germline, CDR1 is LGHDT and CDR2 YNNKEL (reference sequence). The DNA of the CDR3 is TGTGCCAGCAGCTTTGACAGGGTAGGAGGAAACACCATATATTTT. Translating it yields CASSFDRVGGNTIYF.

The chain joins TRBV7-3 to TRBJ2-1; no clear D gene. The germline V gene has CDR1 SGHTA and CDR2 FQGTGA. This CDR3 has 15 amino acids. V was shortened by 1 base and J by 6 bases, with 13 bases between the two germline ends. The CDR3 DNA is TGTGCCAGCAGCTTAAGAGCTCCCCCACTCAATGAGCAGTTCTTC. Translation gives CASSLRAPPLNEQFF.

This chain connects TRBV7-5 to TRBJ2-1; the D call TRBD1 from the table was never checked on the DNA. TRBV7-5 counts as a pseudogene. This CDR3 is 18 amino acids long. The CDR3 loop is CARSLGGLAGQAHNEQFF. The CDR3 region has the DNA TGTGCCAGAAGCTTAGGTGGGTTGGCGGGACAGGCCCACAATGAGCAGTTCTTC.

The chain has TRBV5-1 and TRBJ1-2; maybe TRBD1 (6 bases). Germline V gives CDR1 SGHRS, CDR2 YFSETQ. The CDR3 extends over 15 amino acids. The V end lost 5 bases, the J end lost 7 bases, and 21 bases lay between the germline ends. The CDR3 sequence: CASRVSRDNSGGYTF. The DNA for the CDR3 is TGCGCCAGCAGGGTCTCCAGGGACAATTCGGGTGGCTACACCTTC.

V is TRBV12-3 or TRBV12-4 and J is TRBJ2-2; D possibly corresponds to TRBD1 (5 bases). The CDR3 is 11 amino acids. Trimming removed 8 bases from V and 8 bases from J, with 9 bases in between. The CDR3 here is CASQGPGELFF. Written as DNA, the CDR3 is TGTGCCAGCCAGGGTCCTGGGGAGCTGTTTTTT.

This chain connects TRBV3-1 (or the pseudogene TRBV3-2) to TRBJ1-2, with 10 bases aligning to TRBD1. The CDR3 runs to 16 residues. Germline values: CDR1 LGHDT, CDR2 YNNKEL (reference sequence). Trimming removed 4 bases from V and 8 bases from J; junction bases left unmatched: 13. The DNA for the CDR3 is TGTGCCAGCAGCCGGGGAGTGGACAGGGGGATCGGGGGCTACACCTTC. Its translation is CASSRGVDRGIGGYTF.

The chain is built from TRBV7-8 and TRBJ2-1; TRBD1 is a possible D gene (6 bases). The V end was cut by 5 bases, the J end by 10 bases, with 27 bases between. The length of the CDR3 is 17 residues. Germline CDR1 reads SGHVS; CDR2 reads FQNEAQ. The CDR3 here is CASSPHLIRDNILEQFF. The CDR3, as DNA: TGTGCCAGCAGCCCCCACCTCATCCGGGACAACATTCTGGAGCAGTTCTTC.

The chain links TRBV15 to TRBJ2-5; 9 bases match TRBD1. Germline CDR1 LNHNV, CDR2 YYDKDF (reference sequence). There are 16 residues in the CDR3. J lost 5 bases, V lost 2 bases, and 9 bases had no gene match. As DNA, the CDR3 is TGTGCCACCAGCAGACCCCCGGGACAGGGTTTGGAGACCCAGTACTTC. It yields the protein CATSRPPGQGLETQYF.

The chain uses TRBV11-2 and TRBJ2-2; TRBD2 matches at 7 bases. Trimming cost V 3 bases and J 8 bases; bases outside gene matches: 6. The germline V gene has CDR1 SGHAT and CDR2 FQNNGV. The CDR3 spans 14 residues. The CDR3 sequence: CASSFGSGAGELFF. The CDR3 nucleotides are TGTGCCAGCAGCTTTGGCAGCGGGGCGGGGGAGCTGTTTTTT.

The chain combines TRBV19 with TRBJ1-2; D unclear. CDR1 is LNHDA and CDR2 is SQIVND in the germline V gene (reference sequence). CDR3 length: 15 amino acids. V was pared by 7 bases and J by 3 bases, with 18 bases between. CDR3 region: CASNPYGTEDYGYTF. The CDR3 nucleotides are TGTGCCAGTAATCCCTATGGAACAGAAGACTATGGCTACACCTTC.

This chain joins TRBV6-5 and TRBJ2-2; D is undetermined. The germline CDR1 and CDR2 sequences are MNHEY and SVGAGI. V was cut by 8 bases and J by 12 bases, with 16 bases left in between. The CDR3 extends over 12 amino acids. CDR3 sequence: CASSQYDGQLFF. CDR3 in DNA: TGTGCCAGCTCTCAGTACGATGGGCAGCTGTTTTTT.